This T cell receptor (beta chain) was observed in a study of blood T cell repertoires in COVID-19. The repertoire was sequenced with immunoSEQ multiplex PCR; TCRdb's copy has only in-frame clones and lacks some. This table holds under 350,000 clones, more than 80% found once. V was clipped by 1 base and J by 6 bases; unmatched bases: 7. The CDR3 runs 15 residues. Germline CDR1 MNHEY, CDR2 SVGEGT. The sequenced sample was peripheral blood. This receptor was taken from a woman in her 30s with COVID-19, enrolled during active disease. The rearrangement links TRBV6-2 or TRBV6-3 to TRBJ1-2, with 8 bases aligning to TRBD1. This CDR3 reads CASSYFARGQDGYTF. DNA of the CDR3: TGTGCCAGCAGTTACTTTGCCAGGGGGCAGGATGGCTACACCTTC.